This TCR beta chain was sequenced in a study of Graves' ophthalmopathy and Graves' hyperthyroidism. Amplification of TCR beta CDR3 regions used RNA transcripts. HTBI primers were used in a first-round RT-PCR, which preceded a second-round multiplex PCR. TCRdb recomputed calls from the multiplex PCR reads with MiXCR, one row per CDR3 protein. The sample lists fewer than 400,000 distinct CDR3 sequences; 15% to 20% were seen once. This clonotype was seen many times. V gave up 5 bases and J gave up 3 bases, with 13 bases separating them. This CDR3 has 15 amino acids. CDR1 SGHVT and CDR2 SQSDAQ come from the germline V gene.

This chain connects TRBV7-4 to TRBJ2-2; D is perhaps TRBD2 (6 bases). The receptor was derived from a woman in her late teens or twenties with Graves' ophthalmopathy. Material for sequencing was peripheral blood. The CDR3 DNA reads TGTGCCAGCAGCCCGGGTAGCGGTTACACCGGGGAGCTGTTTTTT. Its protein product is CASSPGSGYTGELFF. The full variable domain, completed using reference TRBV7-4 and TRBJ2-2, is GAGVSQSPRYKVAKRGRDVALRCDSISGHVTLYWYRQTLGQGSEVLTYSQSDAQRDKSGRPSGRFSAERPERSVSTLKIQRTEQGDSAVYLCASSPGSGYTGELFFGEGSRLTVL.